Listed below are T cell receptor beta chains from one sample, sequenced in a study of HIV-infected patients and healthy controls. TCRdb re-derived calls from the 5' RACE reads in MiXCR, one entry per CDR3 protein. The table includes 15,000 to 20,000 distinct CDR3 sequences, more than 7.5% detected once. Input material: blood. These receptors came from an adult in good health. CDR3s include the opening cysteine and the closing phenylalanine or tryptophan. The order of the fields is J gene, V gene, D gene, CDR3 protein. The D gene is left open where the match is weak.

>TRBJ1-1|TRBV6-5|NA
CASSYSRGEAFF
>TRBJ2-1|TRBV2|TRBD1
CASRQGAPSYNEQFF
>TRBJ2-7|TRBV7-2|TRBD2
CASTLGLAGSYEQYF
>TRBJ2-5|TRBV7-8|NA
CASSLRSGETQYF
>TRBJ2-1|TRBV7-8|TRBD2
CASSFSGIGRNEQFF
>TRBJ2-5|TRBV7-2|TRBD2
CASSLKSTSGRETQYF
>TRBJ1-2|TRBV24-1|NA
CATSDSGYGYTF
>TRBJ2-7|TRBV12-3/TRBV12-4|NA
CASSPRTWLGIYEQYF
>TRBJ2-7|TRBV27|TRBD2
CASSPSGWAGEQYF
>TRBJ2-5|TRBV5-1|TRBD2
CASSLLTSGSTETQYF
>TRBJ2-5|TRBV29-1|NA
CSVEGTPLF
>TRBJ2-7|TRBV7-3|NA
CASSPGSEGSYEQYF
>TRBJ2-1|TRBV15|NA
CATSSHALSYNEQFF
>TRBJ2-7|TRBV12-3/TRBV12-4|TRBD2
CASSLGLAGGTYEQYF
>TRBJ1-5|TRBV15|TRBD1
CATSRDYVGQGAGQPQHF
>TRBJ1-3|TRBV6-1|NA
CATRGLVSGNTIYF
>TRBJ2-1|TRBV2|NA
CASSEATGGNEQFF
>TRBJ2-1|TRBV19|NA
CASSRGTVGKDEQFF
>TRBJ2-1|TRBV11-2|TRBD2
CASSLVTTSGRARGYNEQFF
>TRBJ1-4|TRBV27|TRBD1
CASSFVPPPRQGPGNEKLFF
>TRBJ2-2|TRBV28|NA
CASSLIKPNTGELFF
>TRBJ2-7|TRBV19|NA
CAVSWGDSANYEQYF
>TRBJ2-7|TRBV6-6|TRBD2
CASRVLAGAYEQYF
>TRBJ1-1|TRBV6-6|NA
CASSYQLKAFF
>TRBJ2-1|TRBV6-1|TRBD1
CASSEEAGQGLYNEQFF
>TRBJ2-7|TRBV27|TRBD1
CASSFGTGSSYEQYF
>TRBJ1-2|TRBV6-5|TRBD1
CASSGQASHGYTF